Presented here are 25 T cell receptor beta chains from one specimen sequenced in a study of blood T cell repertoires in COVID-19. Measured with immunoSEQ multiplex PCR; TCRdb has only the in-frame clones, and not every one. The table shows roughly 300,000 clones, with approximately 87% occurring only once. Sequencing was performed on peripheral blood. The origin of the receptors is a woman aged 30 to 39 with COVID-19, enrolled during active disease.

This chain uses TRBV29-1 with TRBJ2-6; no clear D. Trimming took 5 bases from V and 2 from J, leaving 16 bases between them. CDR3 length equals 16 residues. Germline values: CDR1 SQVTM, CDR2 ANQGSEA. The CDR3, as DNA: TGCAGCGTTATTGGCAGTACTAAGGCTGGGGCCAACGTCCTGACTTTC. It is translated as CSVIGSTKAGANVLTF.

This clone was recorded only once. This chain joins TRBV3-1 (or the pseudogene TRBV3-2) and TRBJ2-2; TRBD2 might be the D (5 bases). Germline V gene lookup returns CDR1 LGHDT and CDR2 YNNKEL (reference sequence). The CDR3 totals 13 residues. Trimming left V 8 bases short and J 6 bases short, with 13 bases between. CDR3 sequence reads: CASETGSAGELFF. The DNA of the CDR3 is TGTGCCAGCGAGACGGGGTCGGCCGGGGAGCTGTTTTTT.

This chain joins TRBV5-8 and TRBJ1-2; 11 nucleotides agree with TRBD1. Germline V CDR1 and CDR2: SGHTS, YDEGEE. J lost 7 bases, V lost 4 bases, and 15 bases had no gene match. This CDR3 is built from 17 residues. DNA of the CDR3: TGTGCCAGCAGCCCCCGGACAGGGGGCGAGGTTTTTTCTGGCTACACCTTC. Amino acids: CASSPRTGGEVFSGYTF.

This clone has only a few counts. This rearrangement joins TRBV11-2 to TRBJ2-7, with 9 bases that match TRBD2. With V trimmed by 7 bases and J by 3 bases, 4 bases remained unmatched. Germline V gives CDR1 SGHAT, CDR2 FQNNGV. The CDR3 runs 13 residues. CDR3 bases: TGTGCCAGCAATCGCGGGGGGGACTACGAGCAGTACTTC. Protein sequence: CASNRGGDYEQYF.

The rearrangement links TRBV4-1 to TRBJ2-7; 9 bases map to TRBD1. V trimming: 4 bases; J trimming: 2 bases; junction bases outside the gene matches: 9. Per the germline V gene, CDR1 is MGHRA and CDR2 is YSYEKL. CDR3 length: 16 amino acids. The CDR3 spells CASSPARDRATYEQYF. For the CDR3, the DNA is TGCGCCAGCAGCCCAGCTAGGGACAGGGCCACCTACGAGCAGTACTTC.

The chain couples TRBV6-1 to TRBJ2-7; 16 bases align to TRBD2. V shed 2 bases and J 5 bases; nucleotides not matched to a gene: 12. This CDR3 has 19 residues. Germline V gene data show CDR1 as MNHNS and CDR2 as SASEGT. The CDR3 sequence: CASSESPGLAGGRLHEQYF. CDR3 bases: TGTGCCAGCAGTGAATCCCCGGGACTAGCGGGGGGGCGTCTCCACGAGCAGTACTTC.

This sequence joins TRBV7-2 and TRBJ1-2; 7 nucleotides match TRBD1. V gave up 3 bases and J gave up 3 bases; unmatched junction bases: 1. There are 13 residues in the CDR3. Per the germline V gene, CDR1 is SGHTA and CDR2 is FQGNSA. The CDR3 nucleotides are TGTGCCAGCAGCTTCGGGACAGACTATGGCTACACCTTC. As protein: CASSFGTDYGYTF.

The chain carries TRBV10-1 and TRBJ1-1; 7 bases align to TRBD1. Losses at the gene ends were 4 bases for V and 9 bases for J; bases not matched to a gene: 8. Germline CDR1 reads WNHNN; CDR2 reads SYGVQD (reference sequence). The CDR3 totals 13 residues. CDR3 loop: CASSAHRGVKAFF. The CDR3 DNA sequence: TGCGCCAGCAGTGCCCACAGGGGAGTGAAAGCTTTCTTT.

This chain joins TRBV2 and TRBJ2-7; 11 positions match TRBD1. V was clipped by 7 bases and J by 4 bases; unmatched bases: 9. CDR1 is SNHLY, CDR2 FYNNEI, per germline. This CDR3 has 15 amino acids. DNA of the CDR3: TGTGCCAGCACCATGCCGGGACAGGGGGTGTACGAGCAGTACTTC. Translation gives CASTMPGQGVYEQYF.

Regarding this clone: One end of the junction varies from germline; a read error may be responsible. The chain carries TRBV18 and TRBJ1-2, with D possibly TRBD1 on 5 matching bases. Germline V CDR1 and CDR2: KGHSH, LQKENI. CDR3 length: 15 amino acids. The CDR3 loop is CATSVAGRGDYGYTF. In DNA, the CDR3 is TGTGCCACCTCAGTGGCAGGGAGGGGTGACTATGGCTACACCTTC.

This clone was counted only a few times. The genes are TRBV10-3 and TRBJ2-1, with D tentatively TRBD2 (6 bases). Looked up from germline, CDR1 is ENHRY and CDR2 is SYGVKD. The CDR3 spans 15 residues. Trimming stripped 0 bases from V and 4 bases from J, with 10 bases between. DNA for the CDR3: TGTGCCATCAGTGAGTCCCCCGGGGGTTACAATGAGCAGTTCTTC. Encoded protein: CAISESPGGYNEQFF.

This clone came up once. The rearrangement uses TRBV15 and TRBJ2-7; 7 bases are a match to TRBD2. After removal of 7 bases from V and 3 bases from J, the junction contained 12 bases not matched to a gene. CDR1 and CDR2 from the germline V gene are LNHNV and YYDKDF (reference sequence). The CDR3 covers 15 residues. CDR3 loop: CATTPLPGGGYEQYF. The DNA of the CDR3 is TGTGCCACCACTCCTCTCCCTGGGGGGGGCTACGAGCAGTACTTC.

This sequence joins TRBV24-1 and TRBJ1-1; D is possibly TRBD1 (5 bases). Trimming took 4 bases from V and 3 from J, leaving 14 bases between them. Germline CDR1 is KGHDR and CDR2 is SFDVKD. The CDR3 totals 15 residues. The CDR3 region is CATSDAGVGDTEAFF. Here the CDR3 DNA reads TGTGCCACCAGTGACGCGGGGGTAGGTGACACTGAAGCTTTCTTT.

The chain carries TRBV7-2 and TRBJ1-5; D not resolved. This CDR3 comprises 13 residues. Germline CDR1 reads SGHTA; CDR2 reads FQGNSA. V lost 4 bases to trimming and J lost 7 bases, with 11 bases between them. CDR3 nucleotides: TGTGCCAGCAGCTCAGCCTACCTCCAGCCCCAGCATTTT. Protein: CASSSAYLQPQHF.

The CDR3 coding sequence is TGTGCCAGCAGTCCCCGCAGGGTAGCAGATACGCAGTATTTT. It translates to CASSPRRVADTQYF. The genes are TRBV3-1 (or the pseudogene TRBV3-2) and TRBJ2-3; tentatively, D is TRBD1 (5 bases). V was cut by 6 bases and J by 4 bases, with 14 bases left in between. CDR1 and CDR2 from the germline V gene are LGHDT and YNNKEL (reference sequence). The CDR3 is made up of 14 amino acids.

J is TRBJ1-6 and V is TRBV6-1; D call uncertain. The germline V gene encodes CDR1 MNHNS and CDR2 SASEGT. The CDR3 is 16 residues long. V was shortened by 2 bases and J by 9 bases, with 17 bases between the two germline ends. Here the CDR3 reads CASSERPEDRVSPLHF. CDR3 DNA sequence: TGTGCCAGCAGTGAACGACCAGAAGATCGGGTTTCACCCCTCCACTTT.

V usage is TRBV9 and J usage is TRBJ2-1, with a possible D match to TRBD2 (5 bases). The CDR3 totals 16 residues. CDR1 SGDLS and CDR2 YYNGEE come from the germline V gene. The V and J ends lost 1 base and 6 bases respectively, with 17 bases between them. CDR3 nucleotide sequence: TGTGCCAGCAGCGTAATAGGACCCGGAGGATCCAATGAGCAGTTCTTC. It codes for CASSVIGPGGSNEQFF. Full variable domain (rest looked up from reference TRBV9 and TRBJ2-1): DSGVTQTPKHLITATGQRVTLRCSPRSGDLSVYWYQQSLDQGLQFLIQYYNGEERAKGNILERFSAQQFPDLHSELNLSSLELGDSALYFCASSVIGPGGSNEQFFGPGTRLTVL.

The chain has TRBV27 and TRBJ2-1, with D maybe TRBD2 (5 bases). CDR3 length: 13 amino acids. Trimming left V 2 bases short and J 8 bases short, with 10 bases between. Germline CDR1 is MNHEY and CDR2 is SMNVEV (reference sequence). CDR3 region: CASSLTGWDEQFF. The CDR3 DNA sequence: TGTGCCAGCAGTTTAACGGGGTGGGATGAGCAGTTCTTC.

The chain links TRBV20-1 to TRBJ1-1, with no clear D. Germline V lookup: CDR1 DFQATT, CDR2 SNEGSKA (reference sequence). There are 11 residues in the CDR3. V was cut by 6 bases and J by 7 bases, with 12 bases left in between. The CDR3 loop reads CSASRTGEAFF. The DNA of the CDR3 is TGCAGTGCCTCCAGAACGGGTGAAGCTTTCTTT.

This clone was detected once. The chain couples TRBV7-6 to TRBJ1-4; no reliable D call. Germline-derived CDR1 and CDR2 are SGHVS and FNYEAQ. V was trimmed by 4 bases and J by 0 bases, leaving 9 bases between them. This CDR3 comprises 15 residues. For the CDR3, the DNA is TGTGCCAGCAGCTCGGGAGTAACAACTAATGAAAAACTGTTTTTT. Amino acid sequence: CASSSGVTTNEKLFF.

The chain has TRBV6-5 and TRBJ1-2; D possibly corresponds to TRBD1 (5 bases). The CDR3 runs 13 residues. V lost 6 bases to trimming and J lost 4 bases, with 12 bases between them. Germline CDR1 reads MNHEY; CDR2 reads SVGAGI. The CDR3 loop is CASSSTGLYGYTF. DNA of the CDR3: TGTGCCAGCAGCTCCACAGGCCTCTATGGCTACACCTTC.

CDR3 region: CASRPSGEDEAFF. The DNA of the CDR3 is TGTGCCAGCAGACCTTCCGGGGAGGATGAAGCTTTCTTT. The chain recombines TRBV6-5 with TRBJ1-1; D is undetermined. The CDR3 is 13 residues long. Trimming removed 6 bases at V and 7 bases at J, with 15 bases between. Germline-derived CDR1 and CDR2 are MNHEY and SVGAGI.

The chain employs TRBV5-1 and TRBJ1-2, with D unresolved. This CDR3 has 15 amino acids. Germline V CDR1 and CDR2: SGHRS, YFSETQ. Trimming pared 1 base from V and 8 bases from J, leaving 18 bases between. The CDR3 here is CASSLSEGPGRGYTF. The CDR3 coding sequence is TGCGCCAGCAGCTTGTCCGAGGGCCCGGGAAGAGGCTACACCTTC.

CDR3 sequence (DNA): TGTGCCAGCAGTTACTCGGCGGGGTGGGGCACAGATACGCAGTATTTT. This codes for CASSYSAGWGTDTQYF. The chain uses TRBV6-5 and TRBJ2-3, with D possibly TRBD2 on 6 matching bases. Between the trimmed V and J ends, which lost 0 bases and 1 base, there was a span of 11 bases. From germline, CDR1 is MNHEY and CDR2 SVGAGI. The CDR3 consists of 16 residues.

This clone has more than one count but fewer than ten. The J gene is TRBJ2-5, the V gene TRBV2, with 10 bases fitting TRBD1. The germline CDR1 and CDR2 sequences are SNHLY and FYNNEI. The CDR3 sequence is 14 residues long. Unmatched junction bases numbered 6, after V lost 7 bases and J lost 4 bases. The CDR3 loop is CASTDRDRGETQYF. The CDR3 DNA sequence: TGTGCCAGCACCGACCGGGACAGGGGAGAGACCCAGTACTTC. The whole variable domain, remainder taken from reference TRBV2 and TRBJ2-5, is EPEVTQTPSHQVTQMGQEVILRCVPISNHLYFYWYRQILGQKVEFLVSFYNNEISEKSEIFDDQFSVERPDGSNFTLKIRSTKLEDSAMYFCASTDRDRGETQYFGPGTRLLVL.